Below are 19 T cell receptor beta chains sequenced from a single sample in a study of T cell repertoires and HLA-DP antigens. Their antigens remain unidentified. Clones were sequenced by immunoSEQ multiplex PCR, and TCRdb holds only the in-frame ones, with some missing. The table includes about 120,000 clones, 80% to 95% detected once. The source material was CD4+ T cells from PBMCs. These receptors were collected from a woman under 30 in good health and CMV-seronegative.

V is TRBV19 and J is TRBJ2-1; 10 positions agree with TRBD2. CDR1 and CDR2 from the germline V gene are LNHDA and SQIVND (reference sequence). The CDR3 extends over 15 amino acids. Trimming at V came to 5 bases and at J to 6 bases, leaving 7 bases not matched to a gene. For the CDR3, the DNA is TGTGCCAGTAGTCATACTAGCGGGATCCCCAATGAGCAGTTCTTC. Translated, it gives CASSHTSGIPNEQFF.

Only a few counts were recorded for this clone. The chain is built from TRBV5-6 and TRBJ1-2; D possibly corresponds to TRBD1 (6 bases). Per germline, CDR1 SGHDT and CDR2 YYEEEE. The CDR3 length is 13 residues. Trimming pared 1 base from V and 8 bases from J, leaving 12 bases between. This chain's CDR3 is CASSLWGLGGYTF. CDR3 coding DNA: TGTGCCAGCAGCTTGTGGGGGCTGGGAGGCTACACCTTC.

This chain uses TRBV30 with TRBJ1-2; no clear D. There are 13 residues in the CDR3. Germline loops: CDR1 GTSNPN, CDR2 SVGIG (reference sequence). V lost 4 bases and J 7 bases, leaving 16 bases between the germline ends. For the CDR3, the DNA is TGTGCCTGGACCCTCGACGGTTCGGTTGGCTACACCTTC. Translating it yields CAWTLDGSVGYTF.

Remarks on this clone: A read error may produce the germline difference seen at one junction end. This chain joins TRBV15 and TRBJ2-7; TRBD1 matches 7 bases. Per germline, CDR1 LNHNV and CDR2 YYDKDF (reference sequence). This CDR3 has 15 residues. In DNA form, the CDR3 reads TGTGCCGCCAGCAGAGATAAGACAGGGTCCTACGAGCAGTACTTC. This codes for CAASRDKTGSYEQYF. Full variable domain (missing parts from reference TRBV15 and TRBJ2-7): DAMVIQNPRYQVTQFGKPVTLSCSQTLNHNVMYWYQQKSSQAPKLLFHYYDKDFNNEADTPDNFQSRRPNTSFCFLDIRSPGLGDTAMYLCAASRDKTGSYEQYFGPGTRLTVT.

J is TRBJ2-1 and V is TRBV7-9; D may be TRBD1 (6 bases). The germline V gene has CDR1 SEHNR and CDR2 FQNEAQ (reference sequence). The CDR3 contains 16 residues. With 0 bases removed from V and 4 bases from J, the gap between germline ends came to 13 bases. This CDR3 reads CASSLAPGHHYNEQFF. The CDR3 DNA reads TGTGCCAGCAGCTTAGCCCCGGGACACCATTACAATGAGCAGTTCTTC.

V and J are TRBV7-8 and TRBJ1-5, with a possible D match to TRBD1 (5 bases). The CDR3 is 16 amino acids. Germline values: CDR1 SGHVS, CDR2 FQNEAQ. The germline V and J ends were trimmed by 0 bases and 4 bases, with 13 bases remaining between them. CDR3 region: CASSLAGTSGNQPQHF. The CDR3 nucleotides are TGTGCCAGCAGCTTAGCCGGGACGTCCGGGAATCAGCCCCAGCATTTT.

The chain is built from TRBV5-6 and TRBJ2-2, with a possible D match to TRBD2 (6 bases). The CDR3 spans 15 residues. Trimming shortened V by 0 bases and J by 13 bases, and 19 bases separated the two germline ends. Germline CDR1 SGHDT, CDR2 YYEEEE. The CDR3 is CASSLARLSGSRLFF. Written as DNA, the CDR3 is TGTGCCAGCAGCTTGGCCCGTCTCTCCGGGAGTAGGCTGTTTTTT.

The V gene is TRBV30, the J gene TRBJ2-4, with D unresolved. Germline loops: CDR1 GTSNPN, CDR2 SVGIG (reference sequence). CDR3 length equals 15 residues. The V end was cut by 3 bases, the J end by 0 bases, with 12 bases between. CDR3 nucleotide sequence: TGTGCCTGGAGGGACCTGGGATTAGCCAAAAACATTCAGTACTTC. Its protein is CAWRDLGLAKNIQYF.

V is TRBV2 and J is TRBJ1-2, with 7 positions matching TRBD1. The CDR3 covers 12 residues. Germline values: CDR1 SNHLY, CDR2 FYNNEI. V shed 7 bases, J shed 4 bases, and the junction held 3 bases outside the gene matches. The chain's CDR3 is CASTRTGYGYTF. Here the CDR3 DNA reads TGTGCCAGCACAAGGACAGGCTATGGCTACACCTTC.

This chain uses TRBV7-8 with TRBJ1-2; D possibly corresponds to TRBD1 (5 bases). V was shortened by 2 bases and J by 0 bases, with 13 bases between the two germline ends. The length of the CDR3 is 16 residues. Germline loops: CDR1 SGHVS, CDR2 FQNEAQ. Written as DNA, the CDR3 is TGTGCCAGCAGCTTAAGGTCATCAGGGACTAACTATGGCTACACCTTC. This encodes CASSLRSSGTNYGYTF. The variable domain in full, with the rest retrieved from reference TRBV7-8 and TRBJ1-2, is GAGVSQSPRYKVAKRGQDVALRCDPISGHVSLFWYQQALGQGPEFLTYFQNEAQLDKSGLPSDRFFAERPEGSVSTLKIQRTQQEDSAVYLCASSLRSSGTNYGYTFGSGTRLTVV.

The chain couples TRBV11-2 to TRBJ2-2; 10 bases align to TRBD2. The V segment lost 5 bases and the J segment 3 bases; nucleotides outside the gene matches: 3. This CDR3 is built from 15 residues. Germline loops: CDR1 SGHAT, CDR2 FQNNGV. This CDR3 reads CASSLTSGYTGELFF. Here the CDR3 DNA reads TGTGCCAGCAGCCTGACTAGCGGGTACACCGGGGAGCTGTTTTTT.

The rearrangement links TRBV7-9 to TRBJ2-3; D tentatively reads TRBD1 or TRBD2 (5 bases each). This CDR3 region has 16 residues. V lost 5 bases to trimming and J lost 3 bases, with 18 bases between them. Germline loops: CDR1 SEHNR, CDR2 FQNEAQ (reference sequence). The CDR3 DNA reads as TGTGCCAGCAGCGATAGACGGTGGGGACCAACAGATACGCAGTATTTT. Its translation is CASSDRRWGPTDTQYF.

Regarding this clone: At one of its ends the junction is not consistent with the germline gene, which may arise from a read error. The J gene is TRBJ1-6, the V gene TRBV19; D gene ambiguous. CDR1 is LNHDA and CDR2 is SQIVND in the germline V gene (reference sequence). The CDR3 is 14 amino acids. The CDR3 loop reads CASSIPRLNSPLHF. CDR3 nucleotides: TGTGCCAGTAGTATCCCCCGGCTCAATTCACCCCTCCATTTT.

This chain links TRBV6-1 with TRBJ2-3, with D possibly TRBD2 on 5 matching bases. Trimming stripped 3 bases from V and 9 bases from J, with 10 bases between. Germline CDR1 and CDR2: MNHNS and SASEGT. The CDR3 contains 12 residues. DNA of the CDR3: TGTGCCAGCAGTGAGGACTTGAGGACGCAGTATTTT. Translation: CASSEDLRTQYF.

The rearrangement joins TRBV7-8 to TRBJ2-6; 9 bases are shared with TRBD1. CDR1 and CDR2 from the germline V gene are SGHVS and FQNEAQ. This CDR3 comprises 18 residues. The V segment lost 5 bases and the J segment 0 bases; nucleotides outside the gene matches: 8. The CDR3 nucleotides are TGTGCCAGCAGCACCGCGGGACAGGGTTTCTCTGGGGCCAACGTCCTGACTTTC. It specifies CASSTAGQGFSGANVLTF.

In DNA, the CDR3 is TGTGCCAGCAGCAAACAGGGGGCGCAATCCTATGGCTACACCTTC. Translated: CASSKQGAQSYGYTF. This chain connects TRBV7-2 to TRBJ1-2; TRBD1 matches at 9 bases. CDR3 length: 15 residues. The germline V gene encodes CDR1 SGHTA and CDR2 FQGNSA. V lost 5 bases and J lost 4; bases outside the gene matches: 8.

The chain couples TRBV6-4 to TRBJ2-3; no reliable D call. V was pared by 5 bases and J by 6 bases, with 12 bases between. The CDR3 is made up of 13 amino acids. The germline CDR1 and CDR2 sequences are MRHNA and SNTAGT. CDR3 residues: CASSRAPRDTQYF. As DNA, the CDR3 is TGTGCCAGCAGTCGGGCCCCGAGGGATACGCAGTATTTT.

This clone turned up a few times. V usage is TRBV29-1 and J usage is TRBJ1-2; D remains ambiguous. V was cut by 4 bases and J by 5 bases, with 17 bases left in between. The CDR3 loop spans 14 amino acids. Germline V gene data show CDR1 as SQVTM and CDR2 as ANQGSEA. The CDR3 sequence: CSVVSSRVGYGYTF. The CDR3 region has the DNA TGCAGCGTTGTCTCTTCCCGAGTCGGGTATGGCTACACCTTC.

V and J are TRBV2 and TRBJ2-7; possibly TRBD1 for D (7 bases). V gave up 7 bases and J gave up 12 bases, with 22 bases separating them. This CDR3 is built from 13 residues. Germline V gives CDR1 SNHLY, CDR2 FYNNEI. CDR3 DNA sequence: TGTGCCAGCACCCCCGGAGGGGGCCTCAGATGGTACTTC. Translating it yields CASTPGGGLRWYF. Filled out from reference TRBV2 and TRBJ2-7, the complete variable domain reads EPEVTQTPSHQVTQMGQEVILRCVPISNHLYFYWYRQILGQKVEFLVSFYNNEISEKSEIFDDQFSVERPDGSNFTLKIRSTKLEDSAMYFCASTPGGGLRWYFGPGTRLTVT.